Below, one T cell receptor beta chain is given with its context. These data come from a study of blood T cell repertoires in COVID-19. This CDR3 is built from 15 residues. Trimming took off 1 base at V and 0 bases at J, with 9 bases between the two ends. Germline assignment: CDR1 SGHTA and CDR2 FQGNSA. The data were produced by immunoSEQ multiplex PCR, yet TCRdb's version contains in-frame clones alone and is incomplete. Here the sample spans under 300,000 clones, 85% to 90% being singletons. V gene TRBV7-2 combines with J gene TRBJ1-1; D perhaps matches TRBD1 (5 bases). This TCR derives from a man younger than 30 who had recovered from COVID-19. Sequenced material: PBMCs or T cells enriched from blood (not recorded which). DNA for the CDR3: TGTGCCAGCAGCTTAGGAGGGACTATGAACACTGAAGCTTTCTTT. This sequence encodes CASSLGGTMNTEAFF.